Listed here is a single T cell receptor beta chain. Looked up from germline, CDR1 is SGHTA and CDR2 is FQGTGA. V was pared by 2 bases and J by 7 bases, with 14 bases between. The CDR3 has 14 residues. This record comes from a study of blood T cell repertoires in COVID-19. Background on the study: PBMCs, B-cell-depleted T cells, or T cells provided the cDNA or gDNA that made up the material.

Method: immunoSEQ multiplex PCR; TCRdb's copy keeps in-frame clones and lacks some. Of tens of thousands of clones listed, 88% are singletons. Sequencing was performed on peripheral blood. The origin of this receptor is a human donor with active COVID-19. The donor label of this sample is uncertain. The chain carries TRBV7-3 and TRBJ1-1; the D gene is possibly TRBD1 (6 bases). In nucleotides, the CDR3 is TGTGCCAGCAGCTTAGACGGGGCCAGGGGTGAAGCTTTCTTT. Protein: CASSLDGARGEAFF.